A selection of T cell receptor beta chains follows, all from one sample in a study of blood T cell repertoires in COVID-19. Here immunoSEQ multiplex PCR was the method, and the copy in TCRdb shows in-frame clones only, minus some. Of tens of thousands of clones listed, 88% are singletons. Source material: peripheral blood. These receptors were collected from a human donor in a cohort sampled during active COVID-19. Both conserved end residues are part of each CDR3. Clone size is given for some rows only: seen once, a few or many times, or a class if the clone is expanded.

>TRBV9|TRBJ2-2|-
CASSLGQGLAGELFF
>TRBV5-1|TRBJ2-2|-
CASSWPLPIAGDHTGELFF
>TRBV9|TRBJ2-3|-
CASSVGRGGNTDTQYF
>TRBV29-1|TRBJ2-1|-
CSVEKRNSYNEQFF
>TRBV4-1|TRBJ2-7|few
CASSPESSYEQYF
>TRBV11-2|TRBJ2-1|-
CASSLSIAYNEQFF
>TRBV19|TRBJ2-3|-
CASRGTGSYSDTQYF
>TRBV6-5|TRBJ2-2|-
CASSSSTSPGELFF
>TRBV15|TRBJ2-5|-
CATSRDRGPETQYF
>TRBV6-5|TRBJ2-3|-
CASSYSGTSGTDTQYF
>TRBV7-8|TRBJ1-1|-
CASSLLGQNTEAFF
>TRBV19|TRBJ2-1|-
CATNDGVWGYNEQFF
>TRBV4-1|TRBJ2-7|-
CASSQPGQGLYEQYF
>TRBV7-9|TRBJ1-4|few
CATGQGASNEKLFF
>TRBV6-5|TRBJ2-3|-
CASSLRNRATDTQYF
>TRBV10-3|TRBJ1-2|-
CAIMGDTIYGYTF
>TRBV5-1|TRBJ1-6|-
CASSGTGNSPLHF
>TRBV9|TRBJ2-7|-
CASSPWDTSGYEQYF
>TRBV15|TRBJ1-1|-
CATSGRVGEAFF
>TRBV20-1|TRBJ1-2|once
CSATENYGYTF
>TRBV12-5|TRBJ2-5|-
CASARDSQETQYF
>TRBV15|TRBJ2-5|-
CATSRDTGAGGETQYF
>TRBV5-4|TRBJ1-1|-
CASSRKSTGERTEAFF
>TRBV28|TRBJ1-5|-
CASSIWTGRRNQPQHF
>TRBV11-2|TRBJ1-1|once
CASSSGTGGGTEAFF
>TRBV3-1/TRBV3-2|TRBJ2-3|-
CASSQATRTDTQYF
>TRBV6-2/TRBV6-3|TRBJ1-2|-
CASSYSRIYGYTF